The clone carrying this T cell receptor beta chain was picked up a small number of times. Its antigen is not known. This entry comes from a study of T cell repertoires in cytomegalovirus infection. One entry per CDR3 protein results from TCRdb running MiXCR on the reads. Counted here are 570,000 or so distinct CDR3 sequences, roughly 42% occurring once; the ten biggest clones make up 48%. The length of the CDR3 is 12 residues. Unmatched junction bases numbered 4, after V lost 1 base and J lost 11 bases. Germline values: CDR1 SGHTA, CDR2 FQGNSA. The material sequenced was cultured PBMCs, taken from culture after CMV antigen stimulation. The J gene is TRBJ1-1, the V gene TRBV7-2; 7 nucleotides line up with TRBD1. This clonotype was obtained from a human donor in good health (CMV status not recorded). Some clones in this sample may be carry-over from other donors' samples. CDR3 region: CASSLVGQRAFF. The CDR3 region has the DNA TGTGCCAGCAGCTTAGTGGGACAGCGGGCTTTCTTT. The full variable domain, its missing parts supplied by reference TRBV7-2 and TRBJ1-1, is GAGVSQSPSNKVTEKGKDVELRCDPISGHTALYWYRQSLGQGLEFLIYFQGNSAPDKSGLPSDRFSAERTGGSVSTLTIQRTQQEDSAVYLCASSLVGQRAFFGQGTRLTVV.